This T cell receptor (beta chain) was retrieved from a study of shared clonotypes between healthy human individuals (dated by TCRdb to 2018 to 2020). At the level of the whole study: The cohort comprised a couple of women and a few men aged 18 to 49 years. Per donor, three plates each were used for CD4 naive and CD4 memory, two for CD8 naive, and one for CD8 memory. To estimate repertoire size and how much clonotypes are shared between individuals, the study performed deep sequencing of blood TCR repertoires from a few healthy adults. To increase sequencing depth and limit assay-specific biases, TCR repertoire library preparation and sequencing were carried out by different laboratories using diverse techniques. Between about 0.94 and 8.9 billion PBMCs per donor were obtained by leukapheresis.

Using the deep immunoSEQ assay, TCR CDR3 regions were amplified from genomic DNA by multiplex PCR. Extracted genomic DNA from each cell subset was spread evenly across all wells of several immunoSEQ 96-well plates, with each plate serving as a replicate. Each replicate PCR for sorted subsets received around 210 ng genomic DNA, equal to 28,000 or so T cell genomes. Purified libraries were quantified with a Qubit 3.0 fluorometer, sized on a Bioanalyzer 2100, and re-quantified with the KAPA Library Quantification kit. A separate single-read 150-cycle Illumina NextSeq 550 flow cell was used to sequence each immunoSEQ 96-well plate. The paper's processing steps were these. Because only junctional sequences without quality scores were contained in the immunoSEQ output, filtering matching that applied to full-length reads could not be performed. To assign V/J genes and CDR3, sequences were annotated against IMGT germline references using PyIR, a Python wrapper for IgBLAST v1.9. Reads with weak V/J assignments (E-value above 1e-6), missing CDR3, stop codons, out-of-frame junctions, or ambiguous translated residues were removed. A V3J clonotype was defined by an identical inferred V gene, J gene, and CDR3 amino acid sequence. Percentage overlap between repertoires was calculated by dividing the number of shared unique clonotypes by the size of the smaller repertoire. Three approaches were used to assess repertoire richness: RTK rarefaction, the Chao1 estimator, and Recon v2.1 estimates of unobserved clonotypes. OLGA was used to compute generation probabilities for all TCRbeta clonotypes that the gDNA method yielded from a few donors. In its TCRdb copy, this immuneACCESS table keeps in-frame sequences only and misses some clones. Where compared with another copy, unresolved V genes explain less than half of these, and the others have no known cause. V, J and clone size are taken as reported in that table, and D and trimming were inferred from the DNA itself. In all, the sample holds roughly 2 million clones, and 85% to 95% of those were seen once. Roughly 1.1% of the sample goes to the ten largest clones.

Beyond this particular receptor, the publication reports: Across several donors, roughly 5% of naive CD4, more than 3% of naive CD8, 2.3% of memory CD4, and under 0.45% of memory CD8 clonotypes were shared. Clonotypes shared by all four sorted-subset donors showed higher generation probabilities than non-shared clonotypes. Even with the large sequencing depth, rarefaction of the sorted-subset datasets indicated that sequencing was incomplete. Pairwise subsampling led to the expectation that sequencing depth would affect the degree of clonotype sharing among donors. Because the study included a small number of donors, the genetic and exposure-history diversity represented was limited. Only blood was sampled, and tissue TCR repertoires likely differ from those in blood. Naive subsets generally had larger estimated clonotype richness than memory subsets did.

CD8 naive samples were obtained by positive selection for CCR7 among CD45RO-negative cells, yielding a CD45RA+CCR7+ population from which TemRA cells were excluded. The donors were healthy, HIV-negative adults who had no recently reported acute infections or vaccinations. Only Caucasian adults living in Nashville, Tennessee, USA were represented among the donors. Blood was collected by leukapheresis, and PBMCs were isolated by Ficoll-Histopaque density gradient centrifugation and then cryopreserved in liquid nitrogen vapor phase. Analytical flow cytometry was used to check the purity and quantity of every magnetically sorted T cell population. From each sorted fraction, genomic DNA was isolated and quantified by UV absorbance on a Nanodrop 2000c. As for this clone: This clone's antigen is unknown. No base quality information exists; no much larger clone differs at one position.

The sequencing sample was made of naive CD8+ T cells sorted from blood. Sample cell subset or site, as interpreted from the label and publication: CD45RA+CCR7+. The sequence was obtained from a man aged 18 to 35 in good health.

At the DNA level, the sequence is TGTGCCAGTAGCCGAGGGGGTGACATTCAGTACTTC. Protein translation: CASSRGGDIQYF. The receptor chain draws on TRBV19 and TRBJ2-4; 6 matching bases give a weak D call of TRBD1. Taken from the germline V gene (reference sequence), the CDR1 and CDR2 loops are LNHDA and SQIVND. Including cysteine and phenylalanine, the CDR3 has 12 amino acids. Just CDR3 DNA is preserved here, 36 bases in frame from base 1. Cut back by 6 bases and 8 bases, the V and J ends lie 11 bases apart.